Presented here are 25 T cell receptor beta chains from one specimen sequenced in a study of T cells after yellow fever vaccination. TCRdb redid the calling of the 5' RACE reads with MiXCR, one entry per CDR3 protein. Of hundreds of thousands of distinct CDR3 sequences listed, 13% are singletons. The material sequenced was PBMCs, taken on the day of the yellow fever booster vaccination. The receptors come from a man aged 30 to 39 who received the YFV17D yellow fever vaccine.

This clonotype was counted a few times. The gene calls are TRBV6-5 and TRBJ1-1; D is uncertain. The CDR3 is made up of 15 amino acids. In germline, CDR1 is MNHEY, CDR2 SVGAGI. Trimming shortened V by 0 bases and J by 1 base, and 9 bases separated the two germline ends. CDR3 amino acids: CASSYSMPRNTEAFF. The CDR3 DNA sequence: TGTGCCAGCAGTTACTCTATGCCTAGGAACACTGAAGCTTTCTTT.

The chain employs TRBV6-5 and TRBJ2-5; D might be TRBD1 (5 bases). The germline V and J ends were trimmed by 5 bases and 4 bases, with 14 bases remaining between them. CDR3 length: 14 residues. Germline CDR1 and CDR2: MNHEY and SVGAGI. The CDR3: CASSPFQQGETQYF. CDR3 DNA: TGTGCCAGCAGTCCCTTTCAGCAGGGAGAGACCCAGTACTTC.

This clonotype was observed at least ten times. The V and J genes are TRBV5-1 and TRBJ1-6; D gene unclear. This CDR3 region has 15 residues. Germline values: CDR1 SGHRS, CDR2 YFSETQ. V was trimmed by 4 bases and J by 5 bases, leaving 13 bases between them. The CDR3 DNA sequence: TGCGCCAGCAGCCAGGACGTGACTAATAATTCACCCCTCCACTTT. It is translated as CASSQDVTNNSPLHF.

The gene calls are TRBV9 and TRBJ2-7; 7 nucleotides match TRBD2. The junction had 7 bases not matched to a gene; V was cut back by 7 bases and J by 6 bases. Looked up from germline, CDR1 is SGDLS and CDR2 is YYNGEE. The CDR3 is 12 residues long. CDR3 region: CASYSGLVEQYF. Written as DNA, the CDR3 is TGTGCCAGCTATAGCGGGTTGGTCGAGCAGTACTTC.

This clonotype showed up many times. CDR3 region: CASSGPGRRDYGYTF. For the CDR3, the DNA is TGCGCCAGCAGCGGACCGGGACGGAGGGACTATGGCTACACCTTC. This chain joins TRBV5-1 and TRBJ1-2; D might be TRBD1 (5 bases). Germline V gives CDR1 SGHRS, CDR2 YFSETQ. The CDR3 is 15 amino acids. V lost 4 bases and J 3 bases, leaving 16 bases between the germline ends.

Only a few counts were recorded for this clonotype. One end of the junction fails to match germline, which may point to a read error. The chain employs TRBV5-6 and TRBJ2-5, with D maybe TRBD2 (6 bases). The germline V gene has CDR1 SGHDT and CDR2 YYEEEE. The CDR3 is 15 amino acids. The CDR3 loop is CASSPTPGERETEYF. The CDR3 nucleotides read TGTGCCAGCAGCCCGACCCCGGGGGAACGTGAGACCGAGTACTTC.

V is TRBV4-2 and J is TRBJ2-3; 11 bases line up with TRBD2. After removal of 4 bases from V and 4 bases from J, the junction contained 7 bases not matched to a gene. Germline V gene sequence: CDR1 LGHNA, CDR2 YNFKEQ. The CDR3 is 16 amino acids. This chain's CDR3 is CASSPDSGRGSDTQYF. In DNA form, the CDR3 reads TGTGCCAGCAGCCCTGATAGCGGGAGGGGGTCAGATACGCAGTATTTT.

The chain links TRBV30 to TRBJ2-3; TRBD2 matches 8 bases. Losses at the gene ends were 2 bases for V and 3 bases for J; bases not matched to a gene: 4. CDR1 is GTSNPN, CDR2 SVGIG, per germline (reference sequence). This CDR3 is built from 14 residues. The CDR3, as DNA: TGTGCCTGGAGTCCCGTAGCGGGAACAGATACGCAGTATTTT. This sequence encodes CAWSPVAGTDTQYF.

In this sample, this clonotype turned up a few times. This chain uses TRBV30 with TRBJ2-1; TRBD2 aligns across 8 bases. Germline CDR1 and CDR2: GTSNPN and SVGIG (reference sequence). CDR3 length: 15 residues. V dropped 0 bases and J dropped 5; count of bases not matched to a gene: 6. In DNA form, the CDR3 reads TGTGCCTGGAGTGTCAGCGGGAGTTCAAACAATGAGCAGTTCTTC. Amino acid sequence: CAWSVSGSSNNEQFF.

V and J are TRBV29-1 and TRBJ2-5; TRBD1 or TRBD2 may be the D gene (5 bases each). The CDR3 totals 11 residues. The V end lost 8 bases, the J end lost 7 bases, and 14 bases lay between the germline ends. Germline values: CDR1 SQVTM, CDR2 ANQGSEA. The CDR3: CSFGAAGTQYF. DNA for the CDR3: TGCAGCTTCGGGGCGGCGGGGACCCAGTACTTC.

This clonotype was recorded a few times. This chain connects TRBV2 to TRBJ2-3; 7 bases map to TRBD2. The germline V gene has CDR1 SNHLY and CDR2 FYNNEI. The junction had 6 bases not matched to a gene; V was cut back by 4 bases and J by 5 bases. The CDR3 covers 14 residues. The CDR3 region has the DNA TGTGCCAGCAGTGCGGCTAGCGGCCTAGATACGCAGTATTTT. Its translation: CASSAASGLDTQYF.

This chain uses TRBV9 with TRBJ2-1; TRBD2 aligns across 12 bases. Germline V CDR1 and CDR2: SGDLS, YYNGEE. The V gene end was trimmed by 4 bases and the J gene end by 9 bases; junction bases not matched to a gene: 8. The CDR3 has 15 residues. The CDR3 DNA sequence: TGTGCCAGCAGCACCCGACTAGCGGGAGAGACTGAGCAGTTCTTC. Protein product: CASSTRLAGETEQFF.

This clonotype came up a few times. The chain recombines TRBV25-1 with TRBJ2-1, with 7 bases aligning to TRBD2. The V gene end was trimmed by 2 bases and the J gene end by 3 bases; junction bases not matched to a gene: 4. CDR1 MGHDK and CDR2 SYGVNS come from the germline V gene. The length of the CDR3 is 15 residues. The CDR3 is CASSEAGESYNEQFF. CDR3 DNA: TGTGCCAGCAGTGAAGCGGGGGAGAGCTACAATGAGCAGTTCTTC.

This clonotype was detected a few times. The chain recombines TRBV27 with TRBJ1-6, with D unclear. Germline V gene sequence: CDR1 MNHEY, CDR2 SMNVEV (reference sequence). The CDR3 sequence is 15 residues long. Trimming removed 0 bases from V and 9 bases from J, with 12 bases in between. The CDR3 here is CASSLSGFLGSPLHF. As DNA, the CDR3 is TGTGCCAGCAGTTTATCAGGGTTCCTGGGTTCACCCCTCCACTTT.

The V call is TRBV2, the J call TRBJ1-1, with 9 bases identical to TRBD1. The CDR3 runs to 15 residues. The V gene end was trimmed by 5 bases and the J gene end by 4 bases; junction bases not matched to a gene: 8. Germline V gives CDR1 SNHLY, CDR2 FYNNEI. For the CDR3, the DNA is TGTGCCAGCAGTCCACAGGGGGCGCAGGGCACTGAAGCTTTCTTT. Translated: CASSPQGAQGTEAFF.

The V gene is TRBV5-5, the J gene TRBJ2-5; 9 bases map to TRBD1. This CDR3 comprises 15 residues. Looked up from germline, CDR1 is SGHKS and CDR2 is YYEKEE (reference sequence). V lost 3 bases, J lost 2 bases, and 5 bases stayed unmatched. The CDR3 is CASSWAGTGQETQYF. The DNA for the CDR3 is TGTGCCAGCAGCTGGGCGGGGACAGGGCAAGAGACCCAGTACTTC.

This chain connects TRBV2 to TRBJ2-1; TRBD2 agrees at 12 bases. The CDR3 consists of 13 residues. V gave up 7 bases and J gave up 12 bases; unmatched junction bases: 7. The germline V gene encodes CDR1 SNHLY and CDR2 FYNNEI. CDR3 sequence (DNA): TGTGCCAGCATGGAGACTAGCGGGAGTAGGCAGTTCTTC. It is translated as CASMETSGSRQFF.

This chain uses TRBV3-1 with TRBJ1-1; the D is unclear. V lost 1 base and J lost 0, with 3 bases in between. Looked up from germline, CDR1 is LGHDT and CDR2 is YNNKEL (reference sequence). This CDR3 has 13 residues. The chain's CDR3 is CASSQALNTEAFF. Written as DNA, the CDR3 is TGTGCCAGCAGCCAAGCCTTGAACACTGAAGCTTTCTTT.

This rearrangement joins TRBV6-2 or TRBV6-3 to TRBJ2-1; D remains unclear. CDR3 size: 13 residues. V shed 3 bases and J shed 6 bases, with 9 bases lying between them. Germline V gene data show CDR1 as MNHEY and CDR2 as SVGEGT. CDR3: CASSYYGRNEQFF. DNA for the CDR3: TGTGCCAGCAGTTATTATGGACGCAATGAGCAGTTCTTC.

The J gene is TRBJ2-3, the V gene TRBV7-2; 7 nucleotides match TRBD2. CDR3 length: 14 residues. In germline, CDR1 is SGHTA, CDR2 FQGNSA. The trim removed 5 bases at V and 5 bases at J, leaving 7 bases unmatched. CDR3 amino acids: CASSRRELVDTQYF. The CDR3 DNA follows: TGTGCCAGCAGCAGGCGGGAGTTGGTAGATACGCAGTATTTT.

The sample holds a few counts of this clonotype. The chain links TRBV5-1 to TRBJ1-1, with a possible D match to TRBD1 (5 bases). The CDR3 has 13 residues. Germline assignment: CDR1 SGHRS and CDR2 YFSETQ. Deletions cut 1 base from V and 8 bases from J, with 12 bases between. DNA of the CDR3: TGCGCCAGCAGCTTGCAGGGACGTCGGGAAGCTTTCTTT. Translated: CASSLQGRREAFF. The full variable domain, with the rest looked up from reference TRBV5-1 and TRBJ1-1, is KAGVTQTPRYLIKTRGQQVTLSCSPISGHRSVSWYQQTPGQGLQFLFEYFSETQRNKGNFPGRFSGRQFSNSRSEMNVSTLELGDSALYLCASSLQGRREAFFGQGTRLTVV.

This clonotype was counted only a few times. The chain combines TRBV20-1 with TRBJ2-1, with 9 bases fitting TRBD1. Per germline, CDR1 DFQATT and CDR2 SNEGSKA (reference sequence). Trimming cost V 5 bases and J 5 bases; bases outside gene matches: 7. The CDR3 has 14 amino acids. The CDR3 coding sequence is TGCAGTGCTGAAACAGGGGGCGTCCACAATGAGCAGTTCTTC. It specifies CSAETGGVHNEQFF.

The chain has TRBV7-2 and TRBJ2-1; D assignment may be TRBD1 or TRBD2 (5 bases each). The length of the CDR3 is 15 residues. The germline gives CDR1 SGHTA, CDR2 FQGNSA. V was trimmed by 7 bases and J by 0 bases, leaving 13 bases between them. The CDR3 region is CASTRGEISYNEQFF. CDR3 in DNA: TGTGCCAGCACCCGGGGCGAGATCTCCTACAATGAGCAGTTCTTC.

The gene calls are TRBV12-3 or TRBV12-4 and TRBJ1-5; D is undetermined. With 5 bases removed from V and 5 bases from J, the gap between germline ends came to 10 bases. This CDR3 has 13 residues. The CDR3 loop reads CASSKTLDQPQHF. DNA for the CDR3: TGTGCCAGCAGTAAGACCCTTGATCAGCCCCAGCATTTT.

The table lists this clonotype with a few counts. The chain carries TRBV6-2 or TRBV6-3 and TRBJ2-4; D is perhaps TRBD1 (5 bases). Germline CDR1 and CDR2: MNHEY and SVGEGT. The CDR3 has 12 amino acids. Trimming shortened V by 6 bases and J by 3 bases, and 6 bases separated the two germline ends. Here the CDR3 reads CASSRVKNIQYF. CDR3 nucleotide sequence: TGTGCCAGCAGCAGGGTCAAAAACATTCAGTACTTC.